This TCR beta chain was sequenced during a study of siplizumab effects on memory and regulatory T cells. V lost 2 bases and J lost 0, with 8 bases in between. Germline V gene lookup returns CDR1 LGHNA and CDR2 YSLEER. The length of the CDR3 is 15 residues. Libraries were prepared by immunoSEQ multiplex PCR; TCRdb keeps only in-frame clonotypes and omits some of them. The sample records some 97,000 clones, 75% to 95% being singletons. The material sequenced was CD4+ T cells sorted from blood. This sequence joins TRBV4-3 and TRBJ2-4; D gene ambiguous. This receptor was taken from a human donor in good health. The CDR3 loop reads CASSQRSLAKNIQYF. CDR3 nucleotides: TGCGCCAGCAGCCAACGATCACTAGCCAAAAACATTCAGTACTTC.